The rows below give T cell receptor beta chains drawn from one sample of a study of identical twins. TCRdb re-analysed the 5' RACE reads in MiXCR, keeping a single row per CDR3 protein. The sample yields about 1.7 million distinct CDR3 sequences, roughly 35% seen once. Source material: cord blood. The receptors stem from a newborn girl in good health. The CDR3 runs from the conserved cysteine through the conserved F or W. A D gene is named only where the DNA matches it firmly. Some rows have no size entry. The others give once, few or many, or a class for an expanded clone.

clone size: -
D gene: -
V gene: TRBV12-3/TRBV12-4
J gene: TRBJ1-5
CDR3 DNA: TGTGCCAGCACCAGAAGGGGGTATCAGCCCCAGCATTTT
CDR3 protein: CASTRRGYQPQHF

clone size: -
D gene: TRBD2
V gene: TRBV20-1
J gene: TRBJ2-1
CDR3 DNA: TGCAGTGCTAGAGTCGGGGGAGGGGATAAGCAGTTCTTC
CDR3 protein: CSARVGGGDKQFF

clone size: -
D gene: -
V gene: TRBV4-1
J gene: TRBJ2-1
CDR3 DNA: TGCGCCAGCAGCCAACGCCACGGGAGTGGGTACAATGAGCAGTTCTTC
CDR3 protein: CASSQRHGSGYNEQFF

clone size: -
D gene: -
V gene: TRBV15
J gene: TRBJ1-1
CDR3 DNA: TGTGCCACCAGCAGAGATAGGGGCCCGAACACTGAAGCTTTCTTT
CDR3 protein: CATSRDRGPNTEAFF

clone size: -
D gene: TRBD1
V gene: TRBV7-9
J gene: TRBJ2-5
CDR3 DNA: TGTGCCAGCGGAAAACAGGGGTCGCCTGAGACCCAGTACTTC
CDR3 protein: CASGKQGSPETQYF

clone size: -
D gene: TRBD1
V gene: TRBV5-1
J gene: TRBJ2-2
CDR3 DNA: TGCGCCAGCAGCTTGGTATTTCGCCGGACAGGGGCCACCGGGGAGCTGTTTTTT
CDR3 protein: CASSLVFRRTGATGELFF

clone size: -
D gene: -
V gene: TRBV19
J gene: TRBJ1-2
CDR3 DNA: TGTGCCAGTAGTATCGGAAATCCTATCCCCTTCGGCTATGACTACACCTTC
CDR3 protein: CASSIGNPIPFGYDYTF

clone size: -
D gene: -
V gene: TRBV7-8
J gene: TRBJ2-1
CDR3 DNA: TGTGCCAGCAGCTCGGGACCTGGGAATGAGCAGTTCTTC
CDR3 protein: CASSSGPGNEQFF

clone size: few
D gene: -
V gene: TRBV2
J gene: TRBJ2-7
CDR3 DNA: TGTGCCAGCAGTGACCTTCGCCGGAACTACGAGCAGTACTTC
CDR3 protein: CASSDLRRNYEQYF

clone size: -
D gene: TRBD2
V gene: TRBV27
J gene: TRBJ2-1
CDR3 DNA: TGTGCCAGCAGTTTGCCGGCTAGCGGGAGGGATGAGCGGTTCTTC
CDR3 protein: CASSLPASGRDERFF

clone size: many
D gene: -
V gene: TRBV10-3
J gene: TRBJ1-1
CDR3 DNA: TGTGCCATCAGTGAGTCAAACACTGAAGCTTTCTTT
CDR3 protein: CAISESNTEAFF

clone size: -
D gene: -
V gene: TRBV30
J gene: TRBJ1-2
CDR3 DNA: TGTGCCTGGAGTGGTACAGGGCCCTATGGCTACACCTTC
CDR3 protein: CAWSGTGPYGYTF

clone size: few
D gene: -
V gene: TRBV6-1
J gene: TRBJ2-5
CDR3 DNA: TGTGCCAGCAGGATAACAGGGTCTGGGACCCAGTACTTC
CDR3 protein: CASRITGSGTQYF

clone size: -
D gene: -
V gene: TRBV29-1
J gene: TRBJ2-1
CDR3 DNA: TGCAGCGGGAGGGGGCCCACGCAATTGAATGAGCAGTTCTTC
CDR3 protein: CSGRGPTQLNEQFF

clone size: -
D gene: TRBD1
V gene: TRBV24-1
J gene: TRBJ1-2
CDR3 DNA: TGTGCCACCAGTCCGGGACAGGGGGATGGGAGCTATGGCTACACCTTC
CDR3 protein: CATSPGQGDGSYGYTF

clone size: -
D gene: -
V gene: TRBV6-6
J gene: TRBJ2-1
CDR3 DNA: TGTGCCAGCAGTTACTCGAAGCTAGCCCCTGAGCAGTTCTTC
CDR3 protein: CASSYSKLAPEQFF

clone size: -
D gene: -
V gene: TRBV11-2
J gene: TRBJ2-5
CDR3 DNA: TGTGCCAGCAGCCCTGGCGGACTACGCGAGACCCAGTACTTC
CDR3 protein: CASSPGGLRETQYF

clone size: -
D gene: -
V gene: TRBV27
J gene: TRBJ2-1
CDR3 DNA: TGTGCCAGCAGTTCTAGGGTGGTTAATGAGCAGTTCTTC
CDR3 protein: CASSSRVVNEQFF

clone size: few
D gene: TRBD2
V gene: TRBV20-1
J gene: TRBJ2-7
CDR3 DNA: TGCAGTGTTCCCTACGGGAGCGGGAGCTACGAGCAGTACTTC
CDR3 protein: CSVPYGSGSYEQYF

clone size: -
D gene: TRBD1
V gene: TRBV4-2
J gene: TRBJ2-2
CDR3 DNA: TGTGCCAGCAGCGTGGGACAGGTCACCGGGGAGCTGTTTTTT
CDR3 protein: CASSVGQVTGELFF

clone size: -
D gene: -
V gene: TRBV25-1
J gene: TRBJ1-1
CDR3 DNA: TGTGCCAGCAGTGACGGGTCCTTCACTGAAGCTTTCTTT
CDR3 protein: CASSDGSFTEAFF

clone size: many
D gene: -
V gene: TRBV5-4
J gene: TRBJ2-7
CDR3 DNA: TGTGCCAGCAGCCCGCCGGGACGGACCTACGAGCAGTACTTC
CDR3 protein: CASSPPGRTYEQYF

clone size: -
D gene: TRBD2
V gene: TRBV20-1
J gene: TRBJ2-3
CDR3 DNA: TGCAGCGCCGGAACTAGCGGGGGCACAGATACGCAGTATTTT
CDR3 protein: CSAGTSGGTDTQYF

clone size: -
D gene: TRBD1
V gene: TRBV27
J gene: TRBJ1-2
CDR3 DNA: TGTGCCAGCAGTTTGGGGGGAGGACAGGGAGAAGGCTACACCTTC
CDR3 protein: CASSLGGGQGEGYTF

clone size: once
D gene: -
V gene: TRBV3-1
J gene: TRBJ1-5
CDR3 DNA: TGTGCCAGCAGCCAAGACCCAGGGGTTGGTCAGCCCCAGCATTTT
CDR3 protein: CASSQDPGVGQPQHF

clone size: few
D gene: -
V gene: TRBV7-2
J gene: TRBJ2-3
CDR3 DNA: TGTGCCAGCAGTTTAGCAATAGTAACCACAGATACGCAGTATTTT
CDR3 protein: CASSLAIVTTDTQYF

clone size: -
D gene: -
V gene: TRBV20-1
J gene: TRBJ1-6
CDR3 DNA: TGCAGTGCTCCCCCACAGTTTGTGTCCTATAATTCACCCCTCCACTTT
CDR3 protein: CSAPPQFVSYNSPLHF

clone size: -
D gene: -
V gene: TRBV28
J gene: TRBJ2-7
CDR3 DNA: TGTGCCAGCAGTTTATTTAGCGGCTCCTACAATGAGCAGTACTTC
CDR3 protein: CASSLFSGSYNEQYF

clone size: -
D gene: -
V gene: TRBV28
J gene: TRBJ1-5
CDR3 DNA: TGTGCCAGCAGTTTATGGGGACGGGCCACCAATCAGCCCCAGCATTTT
CDR3 protein: CASSLWGRATNQPQHF

clone size: once
D gene: TRBD2
V gene: TRBV28
J gene: TRBJ2-7
CDR3 DNA: TGTGCCAGCAGCCAAAATAGCGGGAGTCAGTACTTC
CDR3 protein: CASSQNSGSQYF

clone size: -
D gene: -
V gene: TRBV21-1
J gene: TRBJ1-1
CDR3 DNA: TGTGCCAGCAGCTCCCGGGACAGGGGGCCGGAGGGAGCTTTCTTT
CDR3 protein: CASSSRDRGPEGAFF

clone size: few
D gene: -
V gene: TRBV12-3/TRBV12-4
J gene: TRBJ1-2
CDR3 DNA: TGTGCCAGCAGTTTAGCGCCGGTGAACACCTTC
CDR3 protein: CASSLAPVNTF

clone size: -
D gene: -
V gene: TRBV5-1
J gene: TRBJ1-6
CDR3 DNA: TGCGCCAGCAGCTTGGCGGGGGGGGCGCGTGCCCCCCTCCACTTT
CDR3 protein: CASSLAGGARAPLHF

clone size: -
D gene: TRBD2
V gene: TRBV5-1
J gene: TRBJ2-1
CDR3 DNA: TGCGCCAGCAGCTTGGGGAGCGGGGACTACAATGAGCAGTTCTTC
CDR3 protein: CASSLGSGDYNEQFF

clone size: -
D gene: TRBD1
V gene: TRBV20-1
J gene: TRBJ1-1
CDR3 DNA: TGCAGTGCTAGAACAGGGGGAATCCCTGAAGCTTTCTTT
CDR3 protein: CSARTGGIPEAFF

clone size: -
D gene: -
V gene: TRBV18
J gene: TRBJ1-1
CDR3 DNA: TGTGCCAGCTCACCCCCTGGGAGGGACGGCACTGAAGCTTTCTTT
CDR3 protein: CASSPPGRDGTEAFF

clone size: few
D gene: -
V gene: TRBV6-2/TRBV6-3
J gene: TRBJ2-7
CDR3 DNA: TGTGCCAGCACCCGACTCCCGATACCCTCCTACGAGCAGTACTTC
CDR3 protein: CASTRLPIPSYEQYF

clone size: -
D gene: TRBD1
V gene: TRBV24-1
J gene: TRBJ1-2
CDR3 DNA: TGTGCCACCAGTGATCAAGCCACAGGGGGCGACTATGGCTACACCTTC
CDR3 protein: CATSDQATGGDYGYTF

clone size: few
D gene: TRBD1
V gene: TRBV7-9
J gene: TRBJ1-2
CDR3 DNA: TGTGCCAGCAGCCGCGGGACAGGGAATGGCTACACCTTC
CDR3 protein: CASSRGTGNGYTF

clone size: many
D gene: -
V gene: TRBV28
J gene: TRBJ2-5
CDR3 DNA: TGTGCCAGCAGTTACGTCCGGTTCCAAGAGACCCAGTACTTC
CDR3 protein: CASSYVRFQETQYF

clone size: few
D gene: -
V gene: TRBV27
J gene: TRBJ2-3
CDR3 DNA: TGTGCCAGCGCCCGGCGGGGCACAGATACGCAGTATTTT
CDR3 protein: CASARRGTDTQYF

clone size: -
D gene: TRBD2
V gene: TRBV10-3
J gene: TRBJ2-7
CDR3 DNA: TGTGCCATCAGCGAAAATAGCGGGATTGCCGATGAGCAGTACTTC
CDR3 protein: CAISENSGIADEQYF

clone size: few
D gene: TRBD2
V gene: TRBV20-1
J gene: TRBJ2-7
CDR3 DNA: TGCAGTGCTAGAGATTTTCCCCGGACTAGCGGGCGCTACGAGCAGTACTTC
CDR3 protein: CSARDFPRTSGRYEQYF

clone size: -
D gene: -
V gene: TRBV12-3/TRBV12-4
J gene: TRBJ2-5
CDR3 DNA: TGTGCCAGCAGTGCGCGGGACAGCTCCTACAATGAGCAGTACTTC
CDR3 protein: CASSARDSSYNEQYF

clone size: -
D gene: -
V gene: TRBV3-1
J gene: TRBJ2-1
CDR3 DNA: TGTGCCAGCAGCCAAGGACTAGAAATAACCAATGAGCAGTTCTTC
CDR3 protein: CASSQGLEITNEQFF

clone size: few
D gene: -
V gene: TRBV5-1
J gene: TRBJ1-1
CDR3 DNA: TGCGCCAGCAGCTTGGAAAGGGGAACGAACACTGAAGCTTTCTTT
CDR3 protein: CASSLERGTNTEAFF

clone size: few
D gene: -
V gene: TRBV20-1
J gene: TRBJ1-4
CDR3 DNA: TGCAGTGCTAGAGGGGGGAACAGTAATGAAAAACTGTTTTTT
CDR3 protein: CSARGGNSNEKLFF

clone size: -
D gene: -
V gene: TRBV7-2
J gene: TRBJ2-1
CDR3 DNA: TGTGCCAGCAGCTTAGGCGCGGGGAGAAACAATGAGCAGTTCTTC
CDR3 protein: CASSLGAGRNNEQFF

clone size: -
D gene: -
V gene: TRBV4-2
J gene: TRBJ2-1
CDR3 DNA: TGTGCCAGCAGCCACCCCAGGAGCTCCTACAATGAGCAGTTCTTC
CDR3 protein: CASSHPRSSYNEQFF

clone size: many
D gene: -
V gene: TRBV9
J gene: TRBJ2-7
CDR3 DNA: TGTGCCAGCAGCGTAGGACAGAGCTCCTACGAGCAGTACTTC
CDR3 protein: CASSVGQSSYEQYF